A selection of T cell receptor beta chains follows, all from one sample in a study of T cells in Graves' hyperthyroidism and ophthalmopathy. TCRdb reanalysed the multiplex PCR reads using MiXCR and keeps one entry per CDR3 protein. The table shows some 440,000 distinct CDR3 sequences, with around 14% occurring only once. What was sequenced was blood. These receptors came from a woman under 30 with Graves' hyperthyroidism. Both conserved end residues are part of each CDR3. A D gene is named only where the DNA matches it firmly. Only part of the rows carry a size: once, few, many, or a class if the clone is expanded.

TGTGCCAGCAGCCCGGGACAGACAAACACAGATACGCAGTATTTT,CASSPGQTNTDTQYF,TRBV7-9,TRBD1,many,TRBJ2-3
TGTGCCAGCAGTTACGGCGGGAGTTTGGAGACCCAGTACTTC,CASSYGGSLETQYF,TRBV6-5,TRBD2,once,TRBJ2-5
TGTGCCAGCTCTCGTGACAGCCCGACTAGAGAGCAGTACTTC,CASSRDSPTREQYF,TRBV18,NA,many,TRBJ2-7
TGTGCCAGCAGCCGGGGGTACGGACAAGAGACCCAGTACTTC,CASSRGYGQETQYF,TRBV7-6,NA,many,TRBJ2-5
TGTGCCAGCAGCCTAAGGACTAGCGGGCAAGAGACCCAGTACTTC,CASSLRTSGQETQYF,TRBV3-1,TRBD2,many,TRBJ2-5
TGTGCCATCAGTGAGGGACTAGCGGGAGGTGAATACGAGCAGTACTTC,CAISEGLAGGEYEQYF,TRBV10-3,TRBD2,many,TRBJ2-7
TGTGCCAGCAGTGTTGTACGGACGGGCTATGGCTACACCTTC,CASSVVRTGYGYTF,TRBV2,NA,many,TRBJ1-2
TGCAGTGCTAGATTAGCGGGCAACGCGAACACCGGGGAGCTGTTTTTT,CSARLAGNANTGELFF,TRBV20-1,TRBD2,NA,TRBJ2-2
TGTGCCAGCAGCCCCCGGCCCCGCACAGATACGCAGTATTTT,CASSPRPRTDTQYF,TRBV9,NA,NA,TRBJ2-3
TGTGCCAGCAGGAAGGGACAGGGATGGAACACTGAAGCTTTCTTT,CASRKGQGWNTEAFF,TRBV28,TRBD1,many,TRBJ1-1
TGTGCCAGCAGCTCCCCGGGTGCGAGCGAGCAGTACTTC,CASSSPGASEQYF,TRBV7-8,NA,many,TRBJ2-7
TGTGCCAGCAGTATGACCCTAAAAACAGAGGGCTACACCTTC,CASSMTLKTEGYTF,TRBV2,NA,NA,TRBJ1-2
TGTGCCCCCCTACGAGGGAGCGGGAACACCGGGGAGCTGTTTTTT,CAPLRGSGNTGELFF,TRBV28,NA,many,TRBJ2-2
TGTGCCAGCAGAAAAGGGGTGGACTACGACTACGAGCAGTACTTC,CASRKGVDYDYEQYF,TRBV27,NA,many,TRBJ2-7
TGCAGTGCTAGTTTGGTCAGGGGGCGAGGGTATGGCTACACCTTC,CSASLVRGRGYGYTF,TRBV20-1,TRBD1,many,TRBJ1-2
TGTGCCAGCAGCCCCCGACAGGGTGGGGACACAGATACGCAGTATTTT,CASSPRQGGDTDTQYF,TRBV7-2,TRBD1,NA,TRBJ2-3
TGTGCCAGCAGCTCCTTACTGCAGGGGGCGTGGGATGAAGCTTTCTTT,CASSSLLQGAWDEAFF,TRBV7-9,TRBD1,NA,TRBJ1-1
TGTGCCAGCAGTGAAATAGACAGGGTGGGGACCGGGGAGCTGTTTTTT,CASSEIDRVGTGELFF,TRBV2,TRBD1,many,TRBJ2-2
TGTGCCAGCAGCTTAGTGGGAGGAATTTCTAATGAAAAACTGTTTTTT,CASSLVGGISNEKLFF,TRBV7-6,NA,NA,TRBJ1-4
TGCAGTGCTAGAGTGGGGGCTAGTGGGAATCAGCCCCAGCATTTT,CSARVGASGNQPQHF,TRBV20-1,NA,few,TRBJ1-5
TGTGCCAGCAGTTACGCCACAGGGTGGGACATTCAGTACTTC,CASSYATGWDIQYF,TRBV6-2/TRBV6-3,NA,NA,TRBJ2-4
TGTGCCAGCAATGACCCCCAAGAGACCCAGTACTTC,CASNDPQETQYF,TRBV2,NA,NA,TRBJ2-5
TGCAGTGCTAGCGGGAGGGAACCTAATGAGCAGTTCTTC,CSASGREPNEQFF,TRBV20-1,TRBD2,many,TRBJ2-1
TGTGCCAGCAGCGCCGCACTAGCACCGGGCACAGATACGCAGTATTTT,CASSAALAPGTDTQYF,TRBV9,NA,NA,TRBJ2-3
TGTGCCAGCACAGTCGGAGTTTCACCCCTCCACTTT,CASTVGVSPLHF,TRBV28,NA,NA,TRBJ1-6
TGTGCCAGCAGTTACTCGAAGGGCAGCTACAATGAGCAGTTCTTC,CASSYSKGSYNEQFF,TRBV6-5,NA,NA,TRBJ2-1
TGTGCCAGCAGCCTCCTCGGGGTGACAGTAGGCACAGATACGCAGTATTTT,CASSLLGVTVGTDTQYF,TRBV14,NA,few,TRBJ2-3
TGTGCCAGCGGACGGGTTGGAAACACCATATATTTT,CASGRVGNTIYF,TRBV6-1,NA,few,TRBJ1-3
TGCGCCAGCAGCCAAGAATCCGAGGGCTACACCTTC,CASSQESEGYTF,TRBV4-1,NA,few,TRBJ1-2
TGCGCCAGTCGGCGGACAGTCGAATCCTCTGGAAACACCATATATTTT,CASRRTVESSGNTIYF,TRBV5-1,NA,NA,TRBJ1-3
TGTGCCAGCAGGTTGTACATTCGCAATCAGCCCCAGCATTTT,CASRLYIRNQPQHF,TRBV28,NA,many,TRBJ1-5
TGTGCCAGCAGCGTAGGAGCTAGCGGGGGTTACAATGAGCAGTTCTTC,CASSVGASGGYNEQFF,TRBV9,TRBD2,NA,TRBJ2-1
TGTGCCAGCAGTGACCCGGGACGGAGAGCTACTAACTATGGCTACACCTTC,CASSDPGRRATNYGYTF,TRBV6-2/TRBV6-3,NA,NA,TRBJ1-2
TGTGCCAGCAGCTTAGGGGCATCCTTCGAGCAGTACTTC,CASSLGASFEQYF,TRBV7-9,NA,many,TRBJ2-7
TGCGCCAGCAGCTTGGCCCTTGCGGGGAGCACAGATACGCAGTATTTT,CASSLALAGSTDTQYF,TRBV5-1,NA,NA,TRBJ2-3
TGTGCCTGCAGTTTAGGAAGGGCGCTAGCGGGGGGCGATACGCAGTATTTT,CACSLGRALAGGDTQYF,TRBV12-3/TRBV12-4,TRBD2,NA,TRBJ2-3
TGTGCCAGCAGTTTACCGAGACTAGCGGGAGGAGGAAGGGAGACCCAGTACTTC,CASSLPRLAGGGRETQYF,TRBV12-3/TRBV12-4,TRBD2,few,TRBJ2-5
TGTGCCATCAGTTCCTTAGGACAGGGACTCACCGGGGAGCTGTTTTTT,CAISSLGQGLTGELFF,TRBV10-3,TRBD1,NA,TRBJ2-2
TGCACCAGCAGCTTATTCTTAGTTAAGGGCACAGATACGCAGTATTTT,CTSSLFLVKGTDTQYF,TRBV5-1,NA,NA,TRBJ2-3
TGTGCCAGCTCACCAGAGGCTTCCACCGGGGAGCTGTTTTTT,CASSPEASTGELFF,TRBV18,NA,few,TRBJ2-2
TGTGCCAGCAGTGAAGGAGGATCAAGCAATCAGCCCCAGCATTTT,CASSEGGSSNQPQHF,TRBV6-1,NA,few,TRBJ1-5
TGTGCCAGCACTCCCATAGACGGATGGGACACTGAAGCTTTCTTT,CASTPIDGWDTEAFF,TRBV6-2/TRBV6-3,NA,many,TRBJ1-1
TGCAGTGCTAGACATACCGGGACTAGGGTGTTGATTACGCAGTATTTT,CSARHTGTRVLITQYF,TRBV20-1,TRBD2,many,TRBJ2-3
TGTGCCAGTAGTATAAGTATCAGTGCTGAAGCTTTCTTT,CASSISISAEAFF,TRBV19,NA,once,TRBJ1-1
TGTGCCAGCAGTTCCGAGGACCTGCGAACTATTTACAATGAGCAGTTCTTC,CASSSEDLRTIYNEQFF,TRBV27,NA,many,TRBJ2-1
TGTGCCAGCACCCTAAGGGAAAGCTATGGCTACACCTTC,CASTLRESYGYTF,TRBV2,NA,many,TRBJ1-2
TGTGCCAGCAGCACCGGGACGGCCAGCAATCAGCCCCAGCATTTT,CASSTGTASNQPQHF,TRBV11-2,NA,many,TRBJ1-5
TGTGCCAGCAGTTACGTGGGGGTAATTCAAGAGACCCAGTACTTC,CASSYVGVIQETQYF,TRBV6-5,NA,NA,TRBJ2-5
TGCAGTGCGCCAGGACAGGGGGTACTAAGATTTACAGATACGCAGTATTTT,CSAPGQGVLRFTDTQYF,TRBV20-1,TRBD1,NA,TRBJ2-3
TGTGCCAGCAGATATCGGGGGATTAGGGACACCATATATTTT,CASRYRGIRDTIYF,TRBV6-5,NA,NA,TRBJ1-3
TGCAGCGTTGTGCTAGCAGCCACGAGAATTACCTACGAGCAGTACTTC,CSVVLAATRITYEQYF,TRBV29-1,NA,few,TRBJ2-7
TGTGCCAGCAGTTATACGGGACTAAACGCCTACGAGCAGTACTTC,CASSYTGLNAYEQYF,TRBV27,TRBD2,many,TRBJ2-7
TGTGCCAGCAGCCCCCGTGCAGTTAGCTATGGCTACACCTTC,CASSPRAVSYGYTF,TRBV7-2,NA,many,TRBJ1-2
TGTGCCAGCAGCCCTCGCGCTAGCGGTCTTGCGAGAGAGACCCAGTACTTC,CASSPRASGLARETQYF,TRBV27,TRBD2,many,TRBJ2-5
TGTGCCAGCAGTTTAAACCCGACAGGGTTCTATGGCTACACCTTC,CASSLNPTGFYGYTF,TRBV27,TRBD1,many,TRBJ1-2
TGTGCCAGCTCACCAGTGGAAGAGCAGTTCTTC,CASSPVEEQFF,TRBV18,NA,many,TRBJ2-1
TGTGCCAGCAGTTACCGAGGGGGCGTAAAAGAGACCCAGTACTTC,CASSYRGGVKETQYF,TRBV27,TRBD1,NA,TRBJ2-5
TGTGCCAGTAGTATAGGTCTACGCGGCTCGGGGAGTAAGACCCAGTACTTC,CASSIGLRGSGSKTQYF,TRBV19,NA,NA,TRBJ2-5
TGTGCCAGCAGCTTAGCGGGGCCCAGGGATAGCAATCAGCCCCAGCATTTT,CASSLAGPRDSNQPQHF,TRBV7-9,NA,many,TRBJ1-5